This section outlines one TCR beta chain sequence together with its context. Germline V gives CDR1 SGHNT, CDR2 YYREEE (reference sequence). The CDR3 length is 14 residues. V was clipped by 4 bases and J by 1 base, with 11 bases between them. This entry comes from a study of cytomegalovirus exposure and HLA in healthy donors. In the PCR, 60 Vbeta and 13 Jbeta primers were used. Assay used: immunoSEQ multiplex PCR; TCRdb lists only in-frame clones, some missing. The sample shows approximately 160,000 clones, about 80% of them seen only once. The V call is TRBV5-4, the J call TRBJ2-5, with no clear D. Sequenced material: PBMCs. This receptor was taken from a man aged 25 to 40 in good health and CMV-seropositive. CDR3 residues: CASSPLVGQETQYF. The DNA of the CDR3 is TGTGCCAGCAGCCCGCTAGTGGGCCAAGAGACCCAGTACTTC. The variable domain in full, with the rest retrieved from reference TRBV5-4 and TRBJ2-5, is ETGVTQSPTHLIKTRGQQVTLRCSSQSGHNTVSWYQQALGQGPQFIFQYYREEENGRGNFPPRFSGLQFPNYSSELNVNALELDDSALYLCASSPLVGQETQYFGPGTRLLVL.